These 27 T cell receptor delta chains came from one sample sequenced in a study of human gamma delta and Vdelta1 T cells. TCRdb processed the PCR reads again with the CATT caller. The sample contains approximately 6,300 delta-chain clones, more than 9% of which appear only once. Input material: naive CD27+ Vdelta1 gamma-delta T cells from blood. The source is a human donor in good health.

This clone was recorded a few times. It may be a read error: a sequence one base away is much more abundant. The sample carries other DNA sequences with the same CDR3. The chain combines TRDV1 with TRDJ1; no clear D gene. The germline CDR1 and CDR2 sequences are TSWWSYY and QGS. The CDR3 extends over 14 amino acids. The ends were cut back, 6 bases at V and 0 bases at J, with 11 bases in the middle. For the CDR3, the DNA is TGTGCTCTTGGTAGACCTTGGTACACCGATAAACTCATCTTT. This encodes CALGRPWYTDKLIF.

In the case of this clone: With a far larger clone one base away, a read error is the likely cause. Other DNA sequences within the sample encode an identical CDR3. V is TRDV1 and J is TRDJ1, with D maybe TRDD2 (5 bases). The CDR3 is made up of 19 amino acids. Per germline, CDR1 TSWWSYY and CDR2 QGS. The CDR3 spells CALGVTHFQHRLRADKLIF. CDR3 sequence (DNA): TGTGCTCTTGGGGTTACCCACTTCCAACACCGGCTACGAGCCGACAAACTCATCTTT.

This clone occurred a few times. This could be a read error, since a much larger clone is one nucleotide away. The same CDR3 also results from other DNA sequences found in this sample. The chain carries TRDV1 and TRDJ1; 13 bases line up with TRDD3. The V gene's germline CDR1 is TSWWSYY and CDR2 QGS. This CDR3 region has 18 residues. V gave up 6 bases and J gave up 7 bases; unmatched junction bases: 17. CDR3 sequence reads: CALGLVRTGGYGVGKLIF. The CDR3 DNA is TGTGCTCTTGGATTGGTACGTACTGGGGGATACGGAGTAGGTAAACTCATCTTT.

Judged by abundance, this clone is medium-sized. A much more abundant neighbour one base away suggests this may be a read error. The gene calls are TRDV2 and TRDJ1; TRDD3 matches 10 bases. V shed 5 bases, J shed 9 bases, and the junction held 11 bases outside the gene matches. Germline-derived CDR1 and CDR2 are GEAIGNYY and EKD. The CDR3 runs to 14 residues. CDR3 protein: CACASTGGSSQLIF. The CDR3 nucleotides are TGTGCCTGTGCCAGTACTGGGGGATCGAGCCAACTCATCTTT.

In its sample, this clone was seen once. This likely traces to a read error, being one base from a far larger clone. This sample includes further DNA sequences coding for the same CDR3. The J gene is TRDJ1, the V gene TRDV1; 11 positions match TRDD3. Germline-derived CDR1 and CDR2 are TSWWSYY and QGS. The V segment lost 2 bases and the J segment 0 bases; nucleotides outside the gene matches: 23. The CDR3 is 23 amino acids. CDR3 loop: CALGERRFPPAGGYSAYTDKLIF. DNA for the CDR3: TGTGCTCTTGGGGAAAGGCGCTTCCCGCCGGCTGGGGGATACAGTGCTTACACCGATAAACTCATCTTT.

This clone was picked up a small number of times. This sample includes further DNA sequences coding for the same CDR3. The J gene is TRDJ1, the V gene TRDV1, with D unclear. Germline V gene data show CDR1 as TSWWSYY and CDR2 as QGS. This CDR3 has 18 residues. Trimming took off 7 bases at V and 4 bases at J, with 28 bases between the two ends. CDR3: CALEMGKSGSLINDKLIF. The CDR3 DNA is TGTGCTCTTGAGATGGGCAAGAGCGGTTCCCTGATAAACGATAAACTCATCTTT.

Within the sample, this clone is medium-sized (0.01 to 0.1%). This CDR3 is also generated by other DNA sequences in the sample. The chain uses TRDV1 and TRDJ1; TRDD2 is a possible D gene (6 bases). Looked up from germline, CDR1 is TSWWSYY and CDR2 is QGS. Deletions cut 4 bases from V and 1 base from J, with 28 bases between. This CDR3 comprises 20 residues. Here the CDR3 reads CALGGPSYSLLGDSTDKLIF. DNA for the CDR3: TGTGCTCTTGGGGGCCCATCCTACTCACTTCTAGGGGACTCCACCGATAAACTCATCTTT.

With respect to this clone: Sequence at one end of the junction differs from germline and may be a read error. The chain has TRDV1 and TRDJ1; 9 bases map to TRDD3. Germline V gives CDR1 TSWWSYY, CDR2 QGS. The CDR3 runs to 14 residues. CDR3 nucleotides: TGTGCTCTTGTTTCGACTGGGGGAGCGAATAAACCCATCTTT. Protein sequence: CALVSTGGANKPIF.

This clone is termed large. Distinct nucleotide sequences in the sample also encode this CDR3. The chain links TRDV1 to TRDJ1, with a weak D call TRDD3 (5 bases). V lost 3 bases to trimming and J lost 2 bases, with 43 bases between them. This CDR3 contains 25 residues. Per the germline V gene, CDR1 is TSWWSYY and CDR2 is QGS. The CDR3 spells CALGDQHPARLAGSTLGPSTDKLIF. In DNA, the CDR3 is TGTGCTCTTGGGGATCAACACCCCGCGCGGCTGGCAGGATCTACCTTGGGGCCCAGTACCGATAAACTCATCTTT.

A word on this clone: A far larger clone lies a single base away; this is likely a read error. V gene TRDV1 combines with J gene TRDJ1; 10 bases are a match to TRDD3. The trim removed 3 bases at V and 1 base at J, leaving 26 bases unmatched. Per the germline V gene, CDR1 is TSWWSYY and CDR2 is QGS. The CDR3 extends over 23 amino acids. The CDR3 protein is CALGERVPSHSRGIRGITDKLIF. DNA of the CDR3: TGTGCTCTTGGGGAGAGGGTTCCCTCTCATTCTCGGGGGATACGCGGAATCACCGATAAACTCATCTTT.

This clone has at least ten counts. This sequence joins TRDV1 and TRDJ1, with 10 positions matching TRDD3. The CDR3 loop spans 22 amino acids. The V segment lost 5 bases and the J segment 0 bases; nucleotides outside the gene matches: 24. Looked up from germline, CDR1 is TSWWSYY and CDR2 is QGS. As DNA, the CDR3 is TGTGCTCTTGGGATAGTTTTTCGCCTGGGGGATATGAAGACGATGTACACCGATAAACTCATCTTT. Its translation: CALGIVFRLGDMKTMYTDKLIF.

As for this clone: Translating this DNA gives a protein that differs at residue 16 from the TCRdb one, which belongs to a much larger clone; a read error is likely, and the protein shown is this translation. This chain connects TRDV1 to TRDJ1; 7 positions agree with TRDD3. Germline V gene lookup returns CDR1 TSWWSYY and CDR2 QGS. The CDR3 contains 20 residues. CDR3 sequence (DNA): TGTGCTCTTGGGGCTCGGCCCCAACGAAGTCGTTGGGGGAACACCGGTAAACTCATCTTT. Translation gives CALGARPQRSRWGNTGKLIF.

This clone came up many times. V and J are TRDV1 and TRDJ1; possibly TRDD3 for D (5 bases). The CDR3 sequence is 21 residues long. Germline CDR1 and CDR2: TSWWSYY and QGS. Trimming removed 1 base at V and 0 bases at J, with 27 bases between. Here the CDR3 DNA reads TGTGCTCTTGGGGAACGCACAGTAGGGGTCATGGGGAAACCCTACACCGATAAACTCATCTTT. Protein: CALGERTVGVMGKPYTDKLIF.

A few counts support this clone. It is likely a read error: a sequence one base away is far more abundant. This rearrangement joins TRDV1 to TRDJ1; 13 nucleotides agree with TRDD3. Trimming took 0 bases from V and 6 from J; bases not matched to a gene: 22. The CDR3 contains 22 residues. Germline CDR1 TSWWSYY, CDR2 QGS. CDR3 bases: TGTGCTCTTGGGGAACTAGAATTCCCAGGTACTGGGGGATACGGGGGGATCCATAAACTCATCTTT. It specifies CALGELEFPGTGGYGGIHKLIF.

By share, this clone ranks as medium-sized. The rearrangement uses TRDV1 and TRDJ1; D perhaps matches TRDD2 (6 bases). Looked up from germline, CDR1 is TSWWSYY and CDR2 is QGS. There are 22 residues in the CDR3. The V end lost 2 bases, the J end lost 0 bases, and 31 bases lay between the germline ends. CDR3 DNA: TGTGCTCTTGGGGAAGGTAGTCCTACGGGGTACCCCCGTAGGGCGTACACCGATAAACTCATCTTT. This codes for CALGEGSPTGYPRRAYTDKLIF.

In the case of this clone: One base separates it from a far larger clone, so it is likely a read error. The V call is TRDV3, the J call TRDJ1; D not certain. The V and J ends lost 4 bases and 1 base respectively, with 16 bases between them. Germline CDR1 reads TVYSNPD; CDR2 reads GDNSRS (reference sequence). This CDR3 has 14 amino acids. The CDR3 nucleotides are TGTGCCTCACACCGGAACGCCCTCACCGATAAACTCATCTTT. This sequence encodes CASHRNALTDKLIF.

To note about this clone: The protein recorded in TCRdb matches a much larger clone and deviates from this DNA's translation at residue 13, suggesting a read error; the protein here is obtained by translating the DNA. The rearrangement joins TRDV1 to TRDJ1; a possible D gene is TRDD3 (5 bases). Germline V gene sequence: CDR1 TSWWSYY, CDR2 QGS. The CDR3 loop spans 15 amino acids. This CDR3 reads CALGVTTGGPHKPIF. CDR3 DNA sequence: TGTGCTCTTGGGGTAACTACCGGGGGCCCTCATAAACCCATCTTT.

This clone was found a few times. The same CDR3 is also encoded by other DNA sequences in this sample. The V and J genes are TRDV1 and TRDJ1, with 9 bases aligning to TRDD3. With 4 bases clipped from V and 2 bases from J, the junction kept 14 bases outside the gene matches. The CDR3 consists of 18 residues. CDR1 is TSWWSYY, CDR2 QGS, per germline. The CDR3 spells CALGVRHLGDTKTDKLIF. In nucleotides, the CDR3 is TGTGCTCTTGGGGTTCGCCATCTTGGGGATACGAAGACCGATAAACTCATCTTT.

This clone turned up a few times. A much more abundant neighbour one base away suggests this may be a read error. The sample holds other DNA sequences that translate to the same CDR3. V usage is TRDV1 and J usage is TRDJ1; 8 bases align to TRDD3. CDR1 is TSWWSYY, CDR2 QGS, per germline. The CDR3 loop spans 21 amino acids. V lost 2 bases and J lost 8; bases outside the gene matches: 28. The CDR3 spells CALGEGLAPPYTGGPAKKLIF. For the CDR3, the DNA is TGTGCTCTTGGGGAAGGGCTGGCTCCACCGTATACTGGGGGCCCCGCGAAAAAACTCATCTTT.

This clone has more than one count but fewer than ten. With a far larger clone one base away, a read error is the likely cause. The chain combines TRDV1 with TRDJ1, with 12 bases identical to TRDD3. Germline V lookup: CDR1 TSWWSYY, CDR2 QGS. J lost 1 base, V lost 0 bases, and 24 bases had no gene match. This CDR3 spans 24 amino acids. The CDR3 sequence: CALGELPRWGIRQERVKGTDKLIF. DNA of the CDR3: TGTGCTCTTGGGGAACTTCCTCGCTGGGGGATACGGCAGGAGCGAGTCAAGGGCACCGATAAACTCATCTTT.

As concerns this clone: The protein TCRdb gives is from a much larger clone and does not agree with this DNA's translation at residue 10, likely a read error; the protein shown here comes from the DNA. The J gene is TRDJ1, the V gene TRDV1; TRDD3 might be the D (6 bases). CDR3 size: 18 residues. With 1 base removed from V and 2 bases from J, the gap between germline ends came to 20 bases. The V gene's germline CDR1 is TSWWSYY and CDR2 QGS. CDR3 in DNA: TGTGCTCTTGGGGAACATGGGCGGGGATGCGCTAGGACCGATAAACTCATCTTT. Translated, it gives CALGEHGRGCARTDKLIF.

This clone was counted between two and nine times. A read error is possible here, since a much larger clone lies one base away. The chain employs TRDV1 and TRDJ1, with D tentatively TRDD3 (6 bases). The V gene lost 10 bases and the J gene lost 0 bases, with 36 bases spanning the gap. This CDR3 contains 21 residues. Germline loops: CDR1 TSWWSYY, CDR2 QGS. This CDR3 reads CAPAYFAQTLPGEWYTDKLIF. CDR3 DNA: TGTGCTCCCGCCTACTTCGCTCAAACTCTCCCTGGGGAATGGTACACCGATAAACTCATCTTT.

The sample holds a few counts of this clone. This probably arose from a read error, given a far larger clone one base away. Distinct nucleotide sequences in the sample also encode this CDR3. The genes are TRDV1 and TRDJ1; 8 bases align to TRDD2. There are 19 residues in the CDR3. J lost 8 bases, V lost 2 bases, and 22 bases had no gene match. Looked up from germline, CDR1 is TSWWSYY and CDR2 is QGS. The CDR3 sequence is CALGERPSYRTGSLKKLIF. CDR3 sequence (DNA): TGTGCTCTTGGGGAAAGACCTTCCTATCGTACCGGGTCCTTGAAAAAACTCATCTTT.

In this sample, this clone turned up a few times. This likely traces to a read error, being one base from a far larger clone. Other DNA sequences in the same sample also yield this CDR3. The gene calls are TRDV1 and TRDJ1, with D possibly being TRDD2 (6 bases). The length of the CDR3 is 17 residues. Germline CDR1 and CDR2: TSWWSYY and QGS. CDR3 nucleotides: TGTGCTCTTGGGGAACGTCCTACTGTACTCACCACCGACAAACTCATCTTT. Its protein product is CALGERPTVLTTDKLIF.

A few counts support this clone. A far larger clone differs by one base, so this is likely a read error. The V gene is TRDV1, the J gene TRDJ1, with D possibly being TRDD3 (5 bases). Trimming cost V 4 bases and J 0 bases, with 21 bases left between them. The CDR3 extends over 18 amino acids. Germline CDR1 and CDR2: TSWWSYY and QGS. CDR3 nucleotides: TGTGCTCTTGGGGTCCTGTCTCGGAGGGGGTCTGACACCGATAAACTCATCTTT. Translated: CALGVLSRRGSDTDKLIF.

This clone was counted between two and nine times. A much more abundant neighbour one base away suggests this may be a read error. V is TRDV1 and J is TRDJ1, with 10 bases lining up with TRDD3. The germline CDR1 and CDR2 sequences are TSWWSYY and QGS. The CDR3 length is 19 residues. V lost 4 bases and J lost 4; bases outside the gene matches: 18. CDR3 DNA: TGTGCTCTTGGGGTCCTTCCTCCACGTACTGGGGGATTAGGCGATAAACTCATCTTT. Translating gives CALGVLPPRTGGLGDKLIF.

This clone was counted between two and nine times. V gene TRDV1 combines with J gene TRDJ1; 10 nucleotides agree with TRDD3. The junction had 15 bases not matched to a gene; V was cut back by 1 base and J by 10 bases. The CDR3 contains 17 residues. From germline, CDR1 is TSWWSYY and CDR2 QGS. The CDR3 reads CALGERVLQYWGMRLIF. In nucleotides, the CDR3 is TGTGCTCTTGGGGAACGGGTCCTACAGTACTGGGGGATGCGACTCATCTTT.